The 25 T cell receptor beta chains listed next were all sequenced from one sample in a study of T cells in narcolepsy. The table came from immunoSEQ multiplex PCR; TCRdb's copy has only in-frame clones and leaves some out. The table has over 25,000 clones, about nine tenths seen once. Sequenced: CD45RA- memory CD4+ T cells from PBMCs. These receptors originate from a human donor with narcolepsy.

The V call is TRBV6-1, the J call TRBJ2-7; 10 bases are a match to TRBD1. The CDR3 spans 13 residues. V lost 8 bases, J lost 6 bases, and 7 bases stayed unmatched. The germline CDR1 and CDR2 sequences are MNHNS and SASEGT. The CDR3 sequence: CASRTGGSAEQYV. The CDR3 coding sequence is TGTGCCAGCCGGACAGGGGGATCCGCCGAGCAGTACGTC.

The CDR3 nucleotides are TGTGCCAGCAGCTTCTACAATGAGCAGTTCTTC. It codes for CASSFYNEQFF. The chain uses TRBV5-4 and TRBJ2-1; D is unresolved. Trimming shortened V by 2 bases and J by 3 bases, and 0 bases separated the two germline ends. The length of the CDR3 is 11 residues. The V gene's germline CDR1 is SGHNT and CDR2 YYREEE (reference sequence).

This clone was seen a handful of times. The V and J genes are TRBV27 and TRBJ1-1; 10 positions match TRBD1. Germline assignment: CDR1 MNHEY and CDR2 SMNVEV (reference sequence). This CDR3 contains 16 residues. Trimming cost V 7 bases and J 1 base; bases outside gene matches: 9. The CDR3 sequence is CASNRGQGWRNTEAFF. The CDR3 DNA is TGTGCCAGCAATAGGGGACAGGGGTGGAGGAACACTGAAGCTTTCTTT.

This clone appeared a few times. The CDR3 here is CASSQSGGETQYF. Here the CDR3 DNA reads TGTGCCAGCAGCCAAAGCGGGGGGGAGACCCAGTACTTC. The V and J genes are TRBV4-2 and TRBJ2-5; TRBD2 agrees at 9 bases. The V and J ends lost 2 bases and 5 bases, in that order; junction bases with no gene match: 0. The CDR3 spans 13 residues. Germline V gene sequence: CDR1 LGHNA, CDR2 YNFKEQ.

V gene TRBV5-5 combines with J gene TRBJ1-2; D ambiguous. CDR1 and CDR2 from the germline V gene are SGHKS and YYEKEE (reference sequence). With 1 base removed from V and 4 bases from J, the gap between germline ends came to 5 bases. This CDR3 is built from 12 residues. CDR3 loop: CASSLFSYGYTF. CDR3 in DNA: TGTGCCAGCAGCTTGTTCAGCTATGGCTACACCTTC.

The V and J genes are TRBV5-1 and TRBJ2-1; 9 bases align to TRBD2. Looked up from germline, CDR1 is SGHRS and CDR2 is YFSETQ. The CDR3 extends over 17 amino acids. V lost 0 bases, J lost 7 bases, and 11 bases stayed unmatched. The CDR3 loop is CASSLAAGLAGTNEQFF. The DNA for the CDR3 is TGCGCCAGCAGCTTGGCCGCGGGGCTAGCGGGGACGAATGAGCAGTTCTTC.

The gene calls are TRBV28 and TRBJ2-2, with D maybe TRBD1 (5 bases). Trimming left V 3 bases short and J 3 bases short, with 11 bases between. CDR1 and CDR2 from the germline V gene are MDHEN and SYDVKM. The CDR3 contains 15 residues. CDR3 amino acids: CASSFPSGYTGELFF. The DNA of the CDR3 is TGTGCCAGCAGTTTCCCCTCAGGGTACACCGGGGAGCTGTTTTTT. Full variable domain (rest looked up from reference TRBV28 and TRBJ2-2): DVKVTQSSRYLVKRTGEKVFLECVQDMDHENMFWYRQDPGLGLRLIYFSYDVKMKEKGDIPEGYSVSREKKERFSLILESASTNQTSMYLCASSFPSGYTGELFFGEGSRLTVL.

The J gene is TRBJ2-7, the V gene TRBV7-8; D is unclear. This CDR3 is built from 15 residues. The germline V gene has CDR1 SGHVS and CDR2 FQNEAQ. V was clipped by 5 bases and J by 6 bases, with 20 bases between them. CDR3 in DNA: TGTGCCAGCAGCCCGACCACTTTGGATTCAAGCGAGCAGTACGTC. Its translation is CASSPTTLDSSEQYV.

The table lists this clone with a few counts. The chain links TRBV4-1 to TRBJ1-1; D remains unclear. CDR1 is MGHRA and CDR2 is YSYEKL in the germline V gene. The CDR3 runs to 15 residues. V dropped 0 bases and J dropped 1 base, with 9 bases sitting between them. CDR3 sequence reads: CASSQDSVPNTEAFF. CDR3 nucleotide sequence: TGCGCCAGCAGCCAAGATTCGGTCCCGAACACTGAAGCTTTCTTT.

The sample holds one count of this clone. The gene calls are TRBV29-1 and TRBJ2-3, with unresolved D. The germline V gene has CDR1 SQVTM and CDR2 ANQGSEA. The CDR3 sequence is 11 residues long. The germline V and J ends were trimmed by 4 bases and 4 bases, with 6 bases remaining between them. The CDR3 region has the DNA TGCAGCGTTGGATTCGCAGATACGCAGTATTTT. Translated: CSVGFADTQYF.

This rearrangement joins TRBV5-4 to TRBJ2-5, with 9 bases that match TRBD1. The CDR3 is 15 amino acids. The V gene end was trimmed by 0 bases and the J gene end by 5 bases; junction bases not matched to a gene: 5. In germline, CDR1 is SGHNT, CDR2 YYREEE (reference sequence). In nucleotides, the CDR3 is TGTGCCAGCAGCTTGGAGGACAGGGGCGCGGAGACCCAGTACTTC. Protein product: CASSLEDRGAETQYF.

In DNA form, the CDR3 reads TGCAGCGTCTTTGAAGGGGGAGAGACCCAGTACTTC. Its translation: CSVFEGGETQYF. The chain combines TRBV29-1 with TRBJ2-5, with D tentatively TRBD1 (6 bases). Germline CDR1 and CDR2: SQVTM and ANQGSEA. V was shortened by 6 bases and J by 4 bases, with 12 bases between the two germline ends. CDR3 length equals 12 residues.

This chain links TRBV18 with TRBJ1-5; a possible D gene is TRBD1 (5 bases). V lost 2 bases and J lost 3, with 8 bases in between. CDR1 is KGHSH and CDR2 is LQKENI in the germline V gene. The CDR3 runs to 14 residues. The CDR3 protein is CASSPSGFNQPQHF. DNA of the CDR3: TGTGCCAGCTCACCATCAGGGTTCAATCAGCCCCAGCATTTT. Full variable domain (missing parts from reference TRBV18 and TRBJ1-5): NAGVMQNPRHLVRRRGQEARLRCSPMKGHSHVYWYRQLPEEGLKFMVYLQKENIIDESGMPKERFSAEFPKEGPSILRIQQVVRGDSAAYFCASSPSGFNQPQHFGDGTRLSIL.

The V gene is TRBV13, the J gene TRBJ1-3, with D maybe TRBD1 (6 bases). Germline V lookup: CDR1 PRHDT, CDR2 FYEKMQ (reference sequence). Between the trimmed V and J ends, which lost 1 base and 11 bases, there was a span of 18 bases. This CDR3 is built from 15 residues. For the CDR3, the DNA is TGTGCCAGCAGCTTAGTCGCAGGGGCTGAATCCTCCATATATTTT. This codes for CASSLVAGAESSIYF.

The rearrangement uses TRBV6-6 and TRBJ2-7; the D gene is possibly TRBD1 (5 bases). Per the germline V gene, CDR1 is MNHNY and CDR2 is SVGAGI (reference sequence). This CDR3 is built from 12 residues. V lost 10 bases, J lost 0 bases, and 10 bases lay in between. The CDR3 sequence is CATPGCSYEQYV. As DNA, the CDR3 is TGTGCCACTCCAGGGTGCTCCTACGAGCAGTACGTC.

Worth noting for this clone: Relative to the germline gene, one junction end is altered; a read error may explain this. The genes are TRBV2 and TRBJ2-3; 7 bases are a match to TRBD1. The germline gives CDR1 SNHLY, CDR2 FYNNEI. This CDR3 has 14 amino acids. The CDR3 loop is CASSNFRQGVTAPF. The CDR3 DNA sequence: TGTGCCAGCAGTAACTTCCGACAGGGTGTGACAGCCCCTTTT.

This clone appeared a single time. The genes are TRBV14 and TRBJ2-1; TRBD2 matches at 12 bases. The CDR3 covers 16 residues. J lost 4 bases, V lost 4 bases, and 5 bases had no gene match. Germline V gene sequence: CDR1 SGHDN, CDR2 FVKESK. This CDR3 is CASSPQLAGGYNEQFF. The CDR3 DNA sequence: TGTGCCAGCAGCCCCCAACTAGCGGGGGGTTACAATGAGCAGTTCTTC.

The V gene is TRBV6-4, the J gene TRBJ2-7; 11 nucleotides match TRBD1. The CDR3 length is 14 residues. V shed 5 bases and J 7 bases; nucleotides not matched to a gene: 7. Germline loops: CDR1 MRHNA, CDR2 SNTAGT. CDR3: CASSPGQGAGEQYF. The CDR3 bases are TGTGCCAGCAGTCCCGGACAGGGGGCGGGGGAGCAGTACTTC.

The chain has TRBV10-2 and TRBJ1-1, with a tentative D call TRBD1 (6 bases). V dropped 7 bases and J dropped 10 bases, with 19 bases sitting between them. The CDR3 extends over 13 amino acids. Germline assignment: CDR1 WSHSY and CDR2 SAAADI. CDR3 amino acids: CASTAGDYPGAFF. CDR3 coding DNA: TGCGCCAGCACAGCAGGGGATTATCCCGGAGCTTTCTTT.

The chain recombines TRBV11-2 with TRBJ1-6; D uncertain. The CDR3 length is 17 residues. CDR1 SGHAT and CDR2 FQNNGV come from the germline V gene. V gave up 0 bases and J gave up 3 bases, with 12 bases separating them. The CDR3 protein is CASSLDVYQNYNSPLHF. CDR3 DNA: TGTGCCAGCAGCTTAGATGTCTACCAAAACTATAATTCACCCCTCCACTTT.

The chain is built from TRBV15 and TRBJ1-2; D is unresolved. Trimming removed 0 bases at V and 6 bases at J, with 8 bases between. The CDR3 covers 13 residues. Germline V lookup: CDR1 LNHNV, CDR2 YYDKDF (reference sequence). CDR3 DNA sequence: TGTGCCACCAGCAGAGAAAGAAGGGATGGCTACACCTTC. Its translation: CATSRERRDGYTF.

This clone has only one observation. The chain links TRBV5-6 to TRBJ1-2; tentatively, D is TRBD1 (6 bases). Germline loops: CDR1 SGHDT, CDR2 YYEEEE. CDR3 length: 13 residues. Trimming took off 4 bases at V and 8 bases at J, with 15 bases between the two ends. This chain's CDR3 is CASSLEGVSGYTF. CDR3 DNA: TGTGCCAGCAGCCTGGAGGGGGTAAGCGGCTACACCTTC.

The chain is built from TRBV6-6 and TRBJ2-7, with 8 bases fitting TRBD2. Germline assignment: CDR1 MNHNY and CDR2 SVGAGI (reference sequence). With 6 bases clipped from V and 1 base from J, the junction kept 11 bases outside the gene matches. The CDR3 length is 16 residues. As DNA, the CDR3 is TGTGCCAGCAGCCAAGGCCCCCGGGGGGGGTCCTACGAGCAGTACGTC. Translating it yields CASSQGPRGGSYEQYV.

The gene calls are TRBV28 and TRBJ1-2, with D perhaps matching TRBD1 (5 bases). Trimming took off 6 bases at V and 4 bases at J, with 18 bases between the two ends. CDR1 and CDR2 from the germline V gene are MDHEN and SYDVKM. This CDR3 is built from 15 residues. The DNA for the CDR3 is TGTGCCAGCAGCCTTACAGGACTCGGGGGCTATGGCTACACCTTC. Translation: CASSLTGLGGYGYTF.

The gene calls are TRBV6-1 and TRBJ1-2, with D possibly matching TRBD1 (6 bases). V shed 6 bases and J shed 8 bases, with 16 bases lying between them. CDR1 is MNHNS, CDR2 SASEGT, per germline. This CDR3 is built from 13 residues. This chain's CDR3 is CASRPVGALGYTF. The CDR3 nucleotides are TGTGCCAGCAGGCCTGTGGGGGCCTTGGGCTACACCTTC.